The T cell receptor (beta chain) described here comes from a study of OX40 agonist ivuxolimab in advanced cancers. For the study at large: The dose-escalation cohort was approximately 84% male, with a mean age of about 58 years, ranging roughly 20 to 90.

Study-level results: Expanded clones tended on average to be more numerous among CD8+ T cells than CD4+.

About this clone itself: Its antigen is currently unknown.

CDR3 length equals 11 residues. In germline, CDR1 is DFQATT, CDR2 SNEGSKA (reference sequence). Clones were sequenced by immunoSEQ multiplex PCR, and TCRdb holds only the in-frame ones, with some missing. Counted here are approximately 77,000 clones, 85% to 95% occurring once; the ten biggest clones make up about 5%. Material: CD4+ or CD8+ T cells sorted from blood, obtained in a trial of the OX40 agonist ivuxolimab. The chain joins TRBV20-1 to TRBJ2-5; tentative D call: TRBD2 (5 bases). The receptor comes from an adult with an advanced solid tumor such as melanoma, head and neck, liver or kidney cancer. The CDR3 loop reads CSAGAEETQYF. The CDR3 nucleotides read TGCAGCGCCGGAGCGGAAGAGACCCAGTACTTC.